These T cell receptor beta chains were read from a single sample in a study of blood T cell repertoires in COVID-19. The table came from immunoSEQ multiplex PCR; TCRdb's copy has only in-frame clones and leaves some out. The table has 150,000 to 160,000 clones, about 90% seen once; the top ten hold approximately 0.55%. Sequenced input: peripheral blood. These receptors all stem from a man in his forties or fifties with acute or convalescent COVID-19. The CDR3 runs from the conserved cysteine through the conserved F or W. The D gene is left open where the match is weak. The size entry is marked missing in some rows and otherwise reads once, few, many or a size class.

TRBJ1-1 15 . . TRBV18 TGTGCCAGCTCAGTCCGTCAACCCCGGGGCACTGAAGCTTTCTTT CASSVRQPRGTEAFF
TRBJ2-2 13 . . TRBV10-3 TGTGCCACCGGACTTCCGAACACCGGGGAGCTGTTTTTT CATGLPNTGELFF
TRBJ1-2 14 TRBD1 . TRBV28 TGTGCCAGCAGGAAACAGGGGTTCAACTATGGCTACACCTTC CASRKQGFNYGYTF
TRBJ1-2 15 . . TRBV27 TGTGCCAGCAGTTTAGCGGCAGGGTCTTGGTATGGCTACACCTTC CASSLAAGSWYGYTF
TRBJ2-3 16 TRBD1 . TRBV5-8 TGTGCCAGCAGCCCTAGGACAGGGCTTTCCACAGATACGCAGTATTTT CASSPRTGLSTDTQYF
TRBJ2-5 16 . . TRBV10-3 TGTGCCATCAGTGAGTCATTTGCGGCAGCTCAAGAGACCCAGTACTTC CAISESFAAAQETQYF
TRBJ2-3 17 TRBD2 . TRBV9 TGTGCCAGCAGCGTCAACCGGTGGGACTACTCCACAGATACGCAGTATTTT CASSVNRWDYSTDTQYF
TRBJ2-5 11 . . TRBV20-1 TGCAGCGGAGGGATCGGCGAGACCCAGTACTTC CSGGIGETQYF
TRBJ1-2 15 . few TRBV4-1 TGCGCCAGCAGCCAAGGGATCAGGTTGCAGAGTGGCTACACCTTC CASSQGIRLQSGYTF
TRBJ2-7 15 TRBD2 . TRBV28 TGTGCCAGCAGGATTCTAGCGGGAGGACCCTACGAGCAGTACTTC CASRILAGGPYEQYF
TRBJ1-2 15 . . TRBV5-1 TGCGCCAGCAGCTTGGAGCGGACCAGTTCGGGAGGCTACACCTTC CASSLERTSSGGYTF
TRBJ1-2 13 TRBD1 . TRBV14 TGTGCCAGCAGCTCACAGGGGGCGGATGGCTACACCTTC CASSSQGADGYTF
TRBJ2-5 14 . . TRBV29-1 TGCAGCGTTGAAGATCTCGCCCCGCAGGAGACCCAGTACTTC CSVEDLAPQETQYF
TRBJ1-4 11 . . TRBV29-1 TGCAGCGTGGCGGGAAATGAAAAACTGTTTTTT CSVAGNEKLFF
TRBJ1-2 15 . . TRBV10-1 TGCGCCAGCAGTGCGACAGGCGACCTAATTTATGGCTACACCTTC CASSATGDLIYGYTF
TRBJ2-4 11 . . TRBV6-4 TGTGCCAGCAGTGACTGCCGCGCAGGGATCTTC CASSDCRAGIF
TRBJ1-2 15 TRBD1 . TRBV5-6 TGTGCCAGCAGCTCCCGACAGGGGGCCTACTATGGCTACACCTTC CASSSRQGAYYGYTF
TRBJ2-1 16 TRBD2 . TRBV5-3 TGTGCCAGAAGCGTCCCGACTAGCGGTGCCTACAATGAGCAGTTCTTC CARSVPTSGAYNEQFF
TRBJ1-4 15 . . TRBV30 TGTGCCTGGACAGGGCCTGGTAACCCCAGTGAAAAACTGTTTTTT CAWTGPGNPSEKLFF
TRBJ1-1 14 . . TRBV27 TGTGCCAGCAGTTTTGGGGGGGGGAACACTGAAGCTTTCTTT CASSFGGGNTEAFF
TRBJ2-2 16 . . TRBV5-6 TGTGCCAGCAGCTCGGACAGCTACGCGAACACCGGGGAGCTGTTTTTT CASSSDSYANTGELFF
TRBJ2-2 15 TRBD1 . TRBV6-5 TGTGCCAGCAGTTACTCTGACAGGGGGATAAGGGAGCTGTTTTTT CASSYSDRGIRELFF
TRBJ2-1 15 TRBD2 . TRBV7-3 TGTGCCAGCAGCTTATTAGCGGGGCTAAACAATGAGCAGTTCTTC CASSLLAGLNNEQFF
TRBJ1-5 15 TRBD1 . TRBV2 TGTGCCAGCAATAGACAGGGGTTAGGCAATCAGCCCCAGCATTTT CASNRQGLGNQPQHF